This T cell receptor beta chain was observed in a study of Graves' ophthalmopathy and Graves' hyperthyroidism. Researchers took RNA transcripts and amplified TCR beta CDR3 regions from them. An opening RT-PCR round employed HTBI primers and preceded a second-round multiplex PCR. TCRdb reprocessed the multiplex PCR reads via MiXCR and lists one record per CDR3 protein. The sample contains 200,000 to 250,000 distinct CDR3 sequences, less than 55% of which appear only once. All donors with ophthalmopathy were recorded as having moderate-to-severe activity, CAS ≥3, NOSPECS ≥4 and a duration under 3 months. Germline CDR1 DFQATT, CDR2 SNEGSKA (reference sequence). CDR3 length: 13 amino acids. Deletions cut 4 bases from V and 5 bases from J, with 14 bases between.

Sequenced input: peripheral blood. The TCR was taken from an adult man with Graves' ophthalmopathy. V and J are TRBV20-1 and TRBJ1-2, with D possibly TRBD1 on 5 matching bases. The CDR3 sequence: CSATGGTGYGYTF. The DNA for the CDR3 is TGCAGTGCTACGGGAGGGACGGGATATGGCTACACCTTC.